The 21 T cell receptor beta chains reported below all come from one sample, sequenced in a study of cytomegalovirus exposure and HLA in healthy donors. PCR used 60 Vbeta primers and 13 Jbeta primers. Clones were read by immunoSEQ multiplex PCR, and TCRdb kept only the in-frame ones, dropping some. This table has more than 150,000 clones, roughly four fifths appearing once. The specimen was PBMCs. These receptors all come from a man in his forties or fifties in good health and CMV-seronegative.

The chain recombines TRBV6-5 with TRBJ1-1; D call uncertain. The CDR3 has 12 amino acids. The germline V gene has CDR1 MNHEY and CDR2 SVGAGI. V was shortened by 7 bases and J by 6 bases, with 12 bases between the two germline ends. CDR3 residues: CASKEGIAEAFF. In DNA, the CDR3 is TGTGCCAGCAAGGAGGGTATAGCTGAAGCTTTCTTT.

The chain couples TRBV19 to TRBJ1-2, with D hard to call. The CDR3 has 12 residues. Trimming shortened V by 6 bases and J by 1 base, and 6 bases separated the two germline ends. From germline, CDR1 is LNHDA and CDR2 SQIVND (reference sequence). The CDR3 is CASSTNNYGYTF. In DNA, the CDR3 is TGTGCCAGTAGCACAAATAACTATGGCTACACCTTC.

V is TRBV10-3 and J is TRBJ2-1; 10 bases line up with TRBD2. Losses at the gene ends were 8 bases for V and 6 bases for J; bases not matched to a gene: 4. From germline, CDR1 is ENHRY and CDR2 SYGVKD. The CDR3 contains 13 residues. CDR3 coding DNA: TGTGCCATCGGACTAGCGGTTTCCAATGAGCAGTTCTTC. Translating it yields CAIGLAVSNEQFF.

V and J are TRBV28 and TRBJ2-1; the match to TRBD2 covers 12 bases. With 4 bases clipped from V and 10 bases from J, the junction kept 17 bases outside the gene matches. CDR3 size: 18 residues. The germline V gene encodes CDR1 MDHEN and CDR2 SYDVKM. CDR3 sequence reads: CASSSPSPTSGGPGEQFF. The CDR3 DNA sequence: TGTGCCAGCAGTTCCCCCTCCCCGACTAGCGGGGGCCCGGGGGAGCAGTTCTTC.

This rearrangement joins TRBV5-1 to TRBJ1-2; possibly TRBD1 for D (6 bases). Germline V gene sequence: CDR1 SGHRS, CDR2 YFSETQ. The CDR3 is 13 residues long. Trimming pared 2 bases from V and 8 bases from J, leaving 13 bases between. The CDR3 region is CASSFDRSSGYTF. The CDR3 coding sequence is TGCGCCAGCAGCTTTGACAGGTCCAGCGGCTACACCTTC.

The CDR3 bases are TGTGCCAGCAGCGTAAATTTCGGAGAGACCCAGTACTTC. Translation: CASSVNFGETQYF. The V call is TRBV9, the J call TRBJ2-5; D is uncertain. The CDR3 loop spans 13 amino acids. V dropped 1 base and J dropped 4 bases, with 8 bases sitting between them. Germline V CDR1 and CDR2: SGDLS, YYNGEE.

The J gene is TRBJ2-5, the V gene TRBV5-1; 11 bases match TRBD2. With V trimmed by 4 bases and J by 2 bases, 4 bases remained unmatched. Germline lookup yields CDR1 SGHRS and CDR2 YFSETQ. CDR3 size: 15 residues. For the CDR3, the DNA is TGCGCCAGCAGCCAGGGACTAGCGGTTCAAGAGACCCAGTACTTC. Translation gives CASSQGLAVQETQYF.

The chain recombines TRBV5-1 with TRBJ2-7; a possible D gene is TRBD1 (6 bases). The CDR3 is 14 residues long. Trimming took 1 base from V and 2 from J, leaving 10 bases between them. Germline V gives CDR1 SGHRS, CDR2 YFSETQ. The CDR3: CASSLYREPYEQYF. The CDR3, as DNA: TGCGCCAGCAGCTTGTACAGGGAACCCTACGAGCAGTACTTC.

The rearrangement uses TRBV4-1 and TRBJ2-6; TRBD1 aligns across 9 bases. V was pared by 1 base and J by 1 base, with 5 bases of the junction left unmatched. This CDR3 region has 18 residues. CDR1 MGHRA and CDR2 YSYEKL come from the germline V gene. CDR3 region: CASSQAEQGASGANVLTF. The CDR3 DNA is TGCGCCAGCAGCCAAGCCGAACAGGGGGCGTCTGGGGCCAACGTCCTGACTTTC.

This clone occurred once. V usage is TRBV7-8 and J usage is TRBJ1-3, with D uncertain. V lost 6 bases and J 5 bases, leaving 8 bases between the germline ends. The CDR3 has 12 amino acids. The germline CDR1 and CDR2 sequences are SGHVS and FQNEAQ. CDR3 residues: CASSEDRNTIYF. The CDR3 DNA follows: TGTGCCAGCAGTGAGGATCGAAACACCATATATTTT.

The chain has TRBV7-8 and TRBJ1-2, with D perhaps matching TRBD1 (5 bases). Germline CDR1 SGHVS, CDR2 FQNEAQ. With 2 bases removed from V and 2 bases from J, the gap between germline ends came to 9 bases. There are 14 residues in the CDR3. CDR3 coding DNA: TGTGCCAGCAGCTTATCCGGACAAAACTATGGCTACACCTTC. Its translation is CASSLSGQNYGYTF.

This chain links TRBV4-3 with TRBJ1-2; D unresolved. V lost 0 bases and J 4 bases, leaving 9 bases between the germline ends. The CDR3 totals 14 residues. Germline V CDR1 and CDR2: LGHNA, YSLEER. The CDR3 DNA follows: TGCGCCAGCAGCCAAGAGTCGACACTCTATGGCTACACCTTC. Translated: CASSQESTLYGYTF.

The chain combines TRBV7-2 with TRBJ1-5, with D perhaps matching TRBD1 (5 bases). The CDR3 is 13 residues long. V was clipped by 6 bases and J by 6 bases, with 12 bases between them. CDR1 SGHTA and CDR2 FQGNSA come from the germline V gene. The CDR3 spells CASRPTGGQPQHF. CDR3 sequence (DNA): TGTGCCAGCAGACCGACCGGGGGTCAGCCCCAGCATTTT.

This clone appeared once. The genes are TRBV18 and TRBJ2-7; D gene uncertain. The CDR3 has 13 amino acids. V was shortened by 0 bases and J by 3 bases, with 6 bases between the two germline ends. In germline, CDR1 is KGHSH, CDR2 LQKENI. In nucleotides, the CDR3 is TGTGCCAGCTCACCACCGTCAGTCTACGAGCAGTACTTC. Encoded protein: CASSPPSVYEQYF. Using reference TRBV18 and TRBJ2-7 for the parts outside the CDR3, the full variable domain is NAGVMQNPRHLVRRRGQEARLRCSPMKGHSHVYWYRQLPEEGLKFMVYLQKENIIDESGMPKERFSAEFPKEGPSILRIQQVVRGDSAAYFCASSPPSVYEQYFGPGTRLTVT.

The sample holds a few counts of this clone. The chain joins TRBV18 to TRBJ1-1, with 8 bases lining up with TRBD1. Trimming took 4 bases from V and 3 from J; bases not matched to a gene: 4. The CDR3 is 14 residues long. Germline V lookup: CDR1 KGHSH, CDR2 LQKENI. CDR3 coding DNA: TGTGCCAGCTCACAACAGGGGGGGGACACTGAAGCTTTCTTT. Its protein is CASSQQGGDTEAFF.

V usage is TRBV4-2 and J usage is TRBJ1-2, with 7 nucleotides matching TRBD1. V was pared by 4 bases and J by 5 bases, with 4 bases of the junction left unmatched. The CDR3 contains 13 residues. Per germline, CDR1 LGHNA and CDR2 YNFKEQ. The CDR3: CASSLQGRYGYTF. The CDR3 DNA is TGTGCCAGCAGCCTACAGGGGAGATATGGCTACACCTTC.

V gene TRBV4-1 combines with J gene TRBJ2-1, with 8 bases that match TRBD1. Germline trimming cut 0 bases from V and 4 bases from J; bases unmatched to any gene: 8. CDR1 and CDR2 (germline): MGHRA, YSYEKL. The CDR3 consists of 17 residues. CDR3 region: CASSQDPGGTSYNEQFF. The CDR3 DNA follows: TGCGCCAGCAGCCAAGATCCAGGGGGCACCTCGTACAATGAGCAGTTCTTC.

V is TRBV4-2 and J is TRBJ2-4, with D perhaps TRBD1 (5 bases). Germline assignment: CDR1 LGHNA and CDR2 YNFKEQ. V was clipped by 0 bases and J by 6 bases, with 9 bases between them. The CDR3 covers 14 residues. Here the CDR3 reads CASSQDETVNIQYF. The CDR3 DNA reads as TGTGCCAGCAGCCAAGATGAGACAGTAAACATTCAGTACTTC.

V gene TRBV19 combines with J gene TRBJ2-2, with 12 bases that match TRBD2. The CDR3 contains 18 residues. With V trimmed by 6 bases and J by 4 bases, 12 bases remained unmatched. Germline V CDR1 and CDR2: LNHDA, SQIVND (reference sequence). The DNA for the CDR3 is TGTGCCAGTAGGCGACTAGCGGGAGCTTCGTCGTCCACCGGGGAGCTGTTTTTT. Protein product: CASRRLAGASSSTGELFF.

This CDR3 is CASSYRGRNYGYTF. The DNA of the CDR3 is TGTGCCAGCAGCTACAGGGGAAGGAACTATGGCTACACCTTC. V and J are TRBV7-9 and TRBJ1-2; 7 bases are shared with TRBD1. The J segment lost 2 bases and the V segment lost 4 bases, leaving 4 bases of the junction unmatched. The CDR3 is 14 residues long. Germline V gives CDR1 SEHNR, CDR2 FQNEAQ (reference sequence).

J is TRBJ2-3 and V is TRBV18; D is uncertain. This CDR3 contains 13 residues. The V gene's germline CDR1 is KGHSH and CDR2 LQKENI. Trimming left V 4 bases short and J 2 bases short, with 7 bases between. The CDR3 region is CASSLLLTDTQYF. Here the CDR3 DNA reads TGTGCCAGCTCACTACTCCTCACAGATACGCAGTATTTT.